Shown below are 13 T cell receptor beta chains from a single sample sequenced in a study of shared clonotypes between healthy human individuals. Clones were sequenced by immunoSEQ multiplex PCR, and TCRdb holds only the in-frame ones, with some missing. The profile shows some 600,000 clones, around 96% of them singletons. Terminally differentiated effector memory CD45RA+ cells were excluded from the naive CD8 cells, which were CD45RO-negative and positively selected for CCR7. The sample consisted of naive CD8+ T cells sorted from blood. The receptor set was obtained from a woman in her 30s in good health.

J is TRBJ1-1 and V is TRBV7-8, with 7 bases matching TRBD1. V lost 3 bases and J lost 5; bases outside the gene matches: 9. Germline CDR1 is SGHVS and CDR2 is FQNEAQ. CDR3 size: 15 residues. CDR3 in amino acids: CASSFINRGWTEAFF. CDR3 DNA sequence: TGTGCCAGCAGCTTTATCAACAGGGGTTGGACTGAAGCTTTCTTT.

This sequence joins TRBV13 and TRBJ2-7; 12 bases fit TRBD1. This CDR3 contains 15 residues. CDR1 is PRHDT and CDR2 is FYEKMQ in the germline V gene (reference sequence). The junction had 3 bases not matched to a gene; V was cut back by 4 bases and J by 2 bases. CDR3 protein: CASSSGTGGPYEQYF. The CDR3 DNA reads as TGTGCCAGCAGCTCCGGGACAGGGGGCCCCTACGAGCAGTACTTC.

V gene TRBV15 combines with J gene TRBJ1-2; no firm D call. The V gene lost 1 base and the J gene lost 3 bases, with 9 bases spanning the gap. The CDR3 sequence is 14 residues long. Per the germline V gene, CDR1 is LNHNV and CDR2 is YYDKDF (reference sequence). CDR3 amino acids: CATSRGSGHYGYTF. CDR3 in DNA: TGTGCCACCAGCAGAGGATCAGGCCACTATGGCTACACCTTC.

The V gene is TRBV28, the J gene TRBJ1-4; D is undetermined. V was clipped by 10 bases and J by 4 bases, with 10 bases between them. Germline CDR1 and CDR2: MDHEN and SYDVKM. CDR3 length: 12 residues. Here the CDR3 DNA reads TGTGCCATGTCGACTGGTAATGAAAAACTGTTTTTT. Amino acids: CAMSTGNEKLFF.

This clone was counted once. The rearrangement uses TRBV28 and TRBJ1-2, with a tentative D call TRBD1 (5 bases). The germline V gene encodes CDR1 MDHEN and CDR2 SYDVKM. Deletions cut 2 bases from V and 6 bases from J, with 13 bases between. The CDR3 spans 14 residues. The CDR3 DNA sequence: TGTGCCAGCAGTTTAATCCTCAGGGCTGATGGCTACACCTTC. It is translated as CASSLILRADGYTF.

This rearrangement joins TRBV7-9 to TRBJ2-1; tentatively, D is TRBD2 (5 bases). V dropped 6 bases and J dropped 1 base, with 19 bases sitting between them. Germline V gene lookup returns CDR1 SEHNR and CDR2 FQNEAQ (reference sequence). The CDR3 runs 17 residues. This CDR3 is CASRNRSDGKSYNEQFF. DNA for the CDR3: TGTGCCAGCAGAAATCGTAGCGACGGGAAGTCCTACAATGAGCAGTTCTTC. Full variable domain (rest looked up from reference TRBV7-9 and TRBJ2-1): DTGVSQNPRHKITKRGQNVTFRCDPISEHNRLYWYRQTLGQGPEFLTYFQNEAQLEKSRLLSDRFSAERPKGSFSTLEIQRTEQGDSAMYLCASRNRSDGKSYNEQFFGPGTRLTVL.

The chain carries TRBV27 and TRBJ2-2, with a possible D match to TRBD1 (5 bases). This CDR3 region has 13 residues. Trimming removed 6 bases from V and 5 bases from J, with 10 bases in between. CDR1 and CDR2 from the germline V gene are MNHEY and SMNVEV (reference sequence). The chain's CDR3 is CASRVGVTGELFF. The CDR3 coding sequence is TGTGCCAGCAGGGTAGGGGTTACCGGGGAGCTGTTTTTT.

The chain combines TRBV27 with TRBJ1-2; a weak D match, TRBD1 (6 bases). V dropped 8 bases and J dropped 8 bases, with 15 bases sitting between them. The CDR3 has 12 residues. CDR1 is MNHEY and CDR2 is SMNVEV in the germline V gene (reference sequence). The CDR3 DNA reads as TGTGCCAGCGCGGAGACGGGGGGCGGCTACACCTTC. This translates into CASAETGGGYTF.

V is TRBV2 and J is TRBJ2-1; the match to TRBD1 covers 10 bases. The CDR3 is made up of 15 amino acids. CDR1 and CDR2 (germline): SNHLY, FYNNEI. V shed 7 bases, J shed 6 bases, and the junction held 9 bases outside the gene matches. The CDR3 sequence: CASTSGTGALNEQFF. Here the CDR3 DNA reads TGTGCCAGCACTTCCGGGACAGGGGCCCTCAATGAGCAGTTCTTC.

The chain uses TRBV15 and TRBJ2-7; D is uncertain. V was clipped by 8 bases and J by 1 base, with 3 bases between them. The length of the CDR3 is 10 residues. Germline V gene sequence: CDR1 LNHNV, CDR2 YYDKDF (reference sequence). CDR3 DNA sequence: TGTGCCACCCCTTCCTACGAGCAGTACTTC. The encoded protein is CATPSYEQYF.

The chain joins TRBV2 to TRBJ2-5; D uncertain. The J call is doubtful: the DNA matches TRBJ2-7 better. Germline CDR1 and CDR2: SNHLY and FYNNEI. The CDR3 contains 11 residues. This chain's CDR3 is CASSEQYEQYF. CDR3 DNA: TGTGCCAGCAGTGAACAATACGAGCAGTACTTC.

This chain uses TRBV4-1 with TRBJ1-1; 8 bases agree with TRBD1. J was trimmed by 1 base and V by 2 bases; bases with no gene match: 6. Germline CDR1 MGHRA, CDR2 YSYEKL. The CDR3 has 16 residues. The CDR3 sequence: CASSQYPGQGNTEAFF. The CDR3 DNA reads as TGCGCCAGCAGCCAATACCCTGGACAGGGGAACACTGAAGCTTTCTTT.

The V gene is TRBV10-1, the J gene TRBJ2-2, with D perhaps matching TRBD1 (5 bases). Germline-derived CDR1 and CDR2 are WNHNN and SYGVQD (reference sequence). V dropped 3 bases and J dropped 0 bases, with 14 bases sitting between them. CDR3 size: 17 residues. CDR3 DNA sequence: TGCGCCAGCAGTGATGACGGACACATCGCGAACACCGGGGAGCTGTTTTTT. Translation: CASSDDGHIANTGELFF.